Listed below are T cell receptor beta chains from one sample, sequenced in a study of T cell changes during pregnancy in multiple sclerosis. Sequencing used immunoSEQ multiplex PCR; TCRdb keeps in-frame clones, though not all of them. Of 66,000 or so clones listed, roughly 90% are singletons. Specimen: CD8+ T cells from peripheral blood mononuclear cells, collected before pregnancy. All receptors come from a female donor with multiple sclerosis, enrolled in a pregnancy study. The CDR3 runs from the conserved cysteine through the conserved F or W. Fields, in order: V gene, D gene, clone size, J gene, CDR3 protein, CDR3 DNA. The D gene is left open where the match is weak. Size is stated for part of the rows, as once, few or many counts, or as a class when the clone is expanded.

TRBV6-6	TRBD1	NA	TRBJ1-5	CASSTGENQPQHF	TGTGCCAGCAGTACAGGGGAAAATCAGCCCCAGCATTTT
TRBV6-1	NA	NA	TRBJ1-4	CASSVRGLNEKLFF	TGTGCCAGCAGTGTTCGGGGGTTAAATGAAAAACTGTTTTTT
TRBV13	NA	NA	TRBJ2-1	CASSLRGGGGEQFF	TGTGCCAGCAGCTTAAGGGGGGGAGGGGGTGAGCAGTTCTTC
TRBV9	NA	NA	TRBJ2-2	CASSVGTANTGELFF	TGTGCCAGCAGCGTAGGGACAGCTAACACCGGGGAGCTGTTTTTT
TRBV13	NA	NA	TRBJ2-7	CASSLGFGGDYEQYF	TGTGCCAGCAGCTTAGGCTTTGGCGGGGACTACGAGCAGTACTTC
TRBV6-6	TRBD1	once	TRBJ2-5	CASIEDRVGETQYF	TGTGCCAGCATCGAAGACAGGGTTGGGGAGACCCAGTACTTC
TRBV6-1	TRBD1	NA	TRBJ1-4	CASSEVGQGSEKLFF	TGTGCCAGCAGTGAAGTTGGACAGGGGAGTGAAAAACTGTTTTTT
TRBV11-2	NA	NA	TRBJ2-7	CASSLDWGPTYEQYF	TGTGCCAGCAGCTTAGATTGGGGGCCTACCTACGAGCAGTACTTC
TRBV14	TRBD1	NA	TRBJ2-7	CASSQGTGGFYEQYF	TGTGCCAGCAGCCAAGGGACAGGGGGATTTTACGAGCAGTACTTC
TRBV4-1	NA	NA	TRBJ2-2	CASSQTGDNTGELFF	TGCGCCAGCAGCCAGACGGGGGATAACACCGGGGAGCTGTTTTTT
TRBV5-1	NA	NA	TRBJ2-7	CASTLGIEQYF	TGCGCCAGCACGTTGGGCATCGAGCAGTACTTC
TRBV7-6	TRBD1	NA	TRBJ1-1	CASRPDRATPEAFF	TGTGCCAGCAGACCCGACAGGGCGACCCCTGAAGCTTTCTTT
TRBV7-9	TRBD1	NA	TRBJ2-7	CASSLVESWQGAYEQYF	TGTGCCAGCAGCTTAGTCGAAAGTTGGCAGGGGGCGTACGAGCAGTACTTC
TRBV5-1	NA	NA	TRBJ1-1	CASSLLDTEAFF	TGCGCCAGCAGCTTGTTAGACACTGAAGCTTTCTTT
TRBV11-2	NA	NA	TRBJ2-7	CASRFGGASTYEQYF	TGTGCCAGCAGATTTGGGGGGGCGTCTACCTACGAGCAGTACTTC
TRBV10-3	TRBD1	NA	TRBJ1-1	CAISESGRGQIEAFF	TGTGCCATCAGTGAGTCGGGCAGGGGGCAAATTGAAGCTTTCTTT
TRBV6-5	NA	NA	TRBJ1-4	CASSQRTETRKLFF	TGTGCCAGCAGCCAACGGACAGAGACCCGAAAACTGTTTTTT
TRBV5-5	NA	NA	TRBJ2-5	CASRINMGADQEGTQYF	TGTGCCAGCAGAATCAATATGGGAGCGGACCAAGAGGGAACCCAGTACTTC
TRBV5-1	TRBD2	NA	TRBJ2-1	CASIPTSGDNEQFF	TGCGCCAGCATTCCGACTAGCGGTGACAATGAGCAGTTCTTC
TRBV7-9	NA	NA	TRBJ2-2	CASRATGMNTGELFF	TGTGCCAGCAGGGCCACAGGGATGAACACCGGGGAGCTGTTTTTT
TRBV19	TRBD1	NA	TRBJ1-2	CASSPGQGAIHGYTF	TGTGCCAGTAGTCCTGGACAGGGGGCGATCCATGGCTACACCTTC
TRBV6-1	TRBD2	NA	TRBJ2-3	CASRELAGGPADTQYF	TGTGCCAGCAGAGAACTAGCGGGGGGGCCAGCAGATACGCAGTATTTT
TRBV6-6	TRBD1	NA	TRBJ1-2	CASIVQGTGYTF	TGTGCCAGCATTGTACAGGGGACGGGCTACACCTTC
TRBV4-1	TRBD1	NA	TRBJ2-3	CASSPTGVGTQYF	TGCGCCAGCAGCCCGACAGGGGTAGGTACGCAGTATTTT
TRBV9	NA	NA	TRBJ2-7	CASSVGGHEQYF	TGTGCCAGCAGCGTAGGAGGGCACGAGCAGTACTTC
TRBV19	TRBD1	NA	TRBJ2-7	CASSIGDRDHEQYF	TGTGCCAGTAGTATCGGAGACAGGGACCACGAGCAGTACTTC
TRBV19	TRBD1	NA	TRBJ2-5	CASGQGAETQYF	TGTGCCAGCGGACAGGGGGCCGAGACCCAGTACTTC
TRBV30	NA	NA	TRBJ2-7	CAWSVRGYEQYF	TGTGCCTGGAGTGTACGCGGCTACGAGCAGTACTTC
TRBV6-6	NA	NA	TRBJ2-7	CASSYSANNYEQYF	TGTGCCAGCAGTTACTCGGCCAACAACTACGAGCAGTACTTC
TRBV15	NA	NA	TRBJ2-1	CATSSRESSYNEQFF	TGTGCCACCAGCAGTCGGGAGAGCTCCTACAATGAGCAGTTCTTC
TRBV5-1	NA	NA	TRBJ2-5	CASSLVYQETQYF	TGCGCCAGCAGCTTGGTATACCAAGAGACCCAGTACTTC
TRBV6-1	NA	NA	TRBJ2-3	CASNPPSTDTQYF	TGTGCCAGCAATCCCCCTAGCACAGATACGCAGTATTTT